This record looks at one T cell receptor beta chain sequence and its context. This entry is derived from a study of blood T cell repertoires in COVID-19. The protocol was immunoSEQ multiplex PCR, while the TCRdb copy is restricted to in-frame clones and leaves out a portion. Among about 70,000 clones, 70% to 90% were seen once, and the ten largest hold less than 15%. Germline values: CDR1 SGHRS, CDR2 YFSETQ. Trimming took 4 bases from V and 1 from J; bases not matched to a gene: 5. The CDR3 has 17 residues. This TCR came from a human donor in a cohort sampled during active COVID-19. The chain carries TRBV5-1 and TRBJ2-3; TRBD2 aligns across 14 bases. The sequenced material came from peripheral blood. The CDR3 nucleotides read TGCGCCAGCAGCACGGGACTAGCGGGGGCCCGCACAGATACGCAGTATTTT. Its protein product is CASSTGLAGARTDTQYF. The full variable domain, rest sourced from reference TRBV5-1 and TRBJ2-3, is KAGVTQTPRYLIKTRGQQVTLSCSPISGHRSVSWYQQTPGQGLQFLFEYFSETQRNKGNFPGRFSGRQFSNSRSEMNVSTLELGDSALYLCASSTGLAGARTDTQYFGPGTRLTVL.